This T cell receptor beta chain was captured by sequencing in a study of PD-L1 blockade in urothelial cancer. With V trimmed by 0 bases and J by 4 bases, 2 bases remained unmatched. The CDR3 runs to 13 residues. Germline V gene data show CDR1 as GTSNPN and CDR2 as SVGIG (reference sequence). The assay was immunoSEQ multiplex PCR, and TCRdb's table has in-frame clones only and misses some. The data show 25,000 to 35,000 clones, around 87% seen once. The clonotype originates from a man in his forties or fifties with urothelial cancer. This chain joins TRBV30 and TRBJ1-1; 7 bases are shared with TRBD1. The starting material was PBMCs, obtained around atezolizumab (anti-PD-L1) treatment. In DNA, the CDR3 is TGTGCCTGGAGTGTACAGGGGATCACTGAAGCTTTCTTT. Its protein product is CAWSVQGITEAFF.